The clone carrying this TCR beta chain has ten or more counts. Time point described: newly diagnosed GD, antithyroid drugs for less than 3 months. RNA isolated from PBMCs was used to make the TCR library. Researchers made TCR beta libraries by using iRepertoire HTBI primers and running Arm-PCR on CDR3 regions. TCRdb re-analysed the multiplex PCR reads in MiXCR, keeping a single row per CDR3 protein. The profile covers 560,000 or so distinct CDR3 sequences, with roughly a sixth appearing a single time and around 12% taken by the ten largest. This specimen belongs to a study of regulatory T cells in long-lasting Graves disease. This CDR3 is 14 amino acids long. V shed 1 base and J shed 7 bases, with 13 bases lying between them. The data were also submitted as part of a second study, on T cells in Graves' hyperthyroidism and ophthalmopathy.

The sample consisted of peripheral blood mononuclear cells (PBMCs), taken at new diagnosis, from a patient treated with antithyroid drugs. V usage is TRBV12-3 or TRBV12-4 and J usage is TRBJ1-1; unclear D gene. This TCR was recovered from a man between 18 and 29 years old with Graves disease. As DNA, the CDR3 is TGTGCCAGCAGTTTAGGGGCCAGAGTCAATGAAGCTTTCTTT. It encodes CASSLGARVNEAFF.